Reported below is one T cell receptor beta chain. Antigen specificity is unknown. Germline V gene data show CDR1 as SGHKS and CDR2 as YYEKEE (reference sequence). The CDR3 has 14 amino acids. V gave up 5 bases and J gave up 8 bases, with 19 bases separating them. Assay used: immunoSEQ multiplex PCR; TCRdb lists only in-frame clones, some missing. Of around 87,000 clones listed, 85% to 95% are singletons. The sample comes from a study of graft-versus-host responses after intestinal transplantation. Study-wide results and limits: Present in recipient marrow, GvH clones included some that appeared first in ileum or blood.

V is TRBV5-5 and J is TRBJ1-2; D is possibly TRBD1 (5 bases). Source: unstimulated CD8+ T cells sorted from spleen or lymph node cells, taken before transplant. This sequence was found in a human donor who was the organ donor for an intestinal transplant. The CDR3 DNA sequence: TGTGCCAGCAGTCCTCAGGGTGTTGTTGGAGGCTACACCTTC. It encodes CASSPQGVVGGYTF.